The clone carrying this T cell receptor (beta chain) was detected only once. The data derive from a study of blood T cell repertoires in COVID-19. Study-wide background: Acute and convalescent COVID-19 specimens originated in the United States, Italy and Spain. T cells, B-cell-depleted T cells, or PBMCs supplied cDNA or gDNA.

Original processing methods: Reference gene primer amplification yielded estimated nucleated cell counts. Clones were sequenced by immunoSEQ multiplex PCR, and TCRdb holds only the in-frame ones, with some missing. V and J calls and clone size are given by that table; D and trimming were obtained from the DNA. The table lists about 280,000 clones, 85% to 90% of them singletons. The CDR3 runs 14 residues. The gene calls are TRBV12-2 and TRBJ1-2; the table's D call, TRBD1, has no DNA check behind it. TRBV12-2 is classified as a pseudogene. The specimen was peripheral blood. This sequence originates from a woman in her 30s with COVID-19, enrolled during active disease. The CDR3 DNA sequence: TGTGCAAAACGCAAACCGGACACCCTTATGAAGAGAACCTTC. Its translation is CAKRKPDTLMKRTF.